This T cell receptor beta chain was sequenced in a study of response to subunit inactivated influenza vaccine. Study results and caveats: Authors proposed each seasonal influenza vaccination draws in few new T cells.

The CDR3 sequence is 15 residues long. Germline V CDR1 and CDR2: SGHDT, YYEEEE. V lost 4 bases and J 10 bases, leaving 21 bases between the germline ends. TCRdb re-called the RT-PCR reads with MiXCR, one entry per CDR3 protein. In the table there are under 500,000 distinct CDR3 sequences, around 9.9% of which are singletons. About this clonotype: The antigen remains undetermined.

The specimen was PBMCs from blood, collected roughly 48 days after vaccination. The source of this sequence is a man in his forties or fifties who received an inactivated influenza vaccine. The chain joins TRBV5-6 to TRBJ2-1; TRBD2 is a possible D gene (6 bases). For the CDR3, the DNA is TGTGCCAGCAGCCCGGGCGGGACGTCAATCGGAGAGCAGTTCTTC. It translates to CASSPGGTSIGEQFF. Using reference TRBV5-6 and TRBJ2-1 for the parts outside the CDR3, the full variable domain is DAGVTQSPTHLIKTRGQQVTLRCSPKSGHDTVSWYQQALGQGPQFIFQYYEEEERQRGNFPDRFSGHQFPNYSSELNVNALLLGDSALYLCASSPGGTSIGEQFFGPGTRLTVL.